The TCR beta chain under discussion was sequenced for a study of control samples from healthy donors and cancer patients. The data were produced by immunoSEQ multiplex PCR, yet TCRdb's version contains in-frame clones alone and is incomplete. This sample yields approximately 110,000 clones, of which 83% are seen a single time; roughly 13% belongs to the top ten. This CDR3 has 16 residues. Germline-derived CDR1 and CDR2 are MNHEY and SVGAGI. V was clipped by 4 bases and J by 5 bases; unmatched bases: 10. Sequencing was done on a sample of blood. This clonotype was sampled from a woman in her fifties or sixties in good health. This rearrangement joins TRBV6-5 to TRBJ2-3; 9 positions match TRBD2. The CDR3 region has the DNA TGTGCCAGCAGTTCCGTAGCGGGAGAGTTGGGAGATACGCAGTATTTT. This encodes CASSSVAGELGDTQYF.